These 22 T cell receptor beta chains originate from one sample sequenced in a study of T-cell reconstitution after alpha-beta-depleted transplantation in children. A library of TCRbeta sequences, prepared with unique molecular identifiers, was generated. Using its own MiXCR run on the PCR reads, TCRdb lists one record per CDR3 protein. The sample has approximately 200,000 distinct CDR3 sequences, approximately 14% seen once. Sequencing was performed on PBMCs from the stem cell graft donor, taken from the stem cell graft. The receptor set was obtained from a human donor who donated a stem cell graft to a child with acute lymphoblastic leukemia.

This clonotype was seen many times. V usage is TRBV29-1 and J usage is TRBJ2-7; unclear D gene. The CDR3 contains 11 residues. Germline V gene sequence: CDR1 SQVTM, CDR2 ANQGSEA. Trimming cost V 7 bases and J 5 bases, with 12 bases left between them. The CDR3 DNA follows: TGCAGCGGGTCGGTGGACCACGAGCAGTACTTC. Its translation: CSGSVDHEQYF.

The sample holds many counts of this clonotype. The V call is TRBV27, the J call TRBJ1-2, with TRBD1 as a possible D gene (5 bases). The length of the CDR3 is 13 residues. Trimming took off 0 bases at V and 8 bases at J, with 10 bases between the two ends. From germline, CDR1 is MNHEY and CDR2 SMNVEV (reference sequence). The CDR3 bases are TGTGCCAGCAGTTTATCCCAGGGCGGGGGCTACACCTTC. This gives the protein CASSLSQGGGYTF.

The V call is TRBV18, the J call TRBJ1-2; D might be TRBD1 (5 bases). Trimming took 2 bases from V and 10 from J, leaving 20 bases between them. The CDR3 runs to 15 residues. Germline V gene sequence: CDR1 KGHSH, CDR2 LQKENI. The DNA for the CDR3 is TGTGCCAGCTCACCAAACGCTAGAAGGGACTTTGACTACACCTTC. The encoded protein is CASSPNARRDFDYTF.

This clonotype was counted many times. The V call is TRBV20-1, the J call TRBJ2-3, with D unclear. The CDR3 runs 16 residues. V dropped 2 bases and J dropped 2 bases, with 17 bases sitting between them. CDR1 is DFQATT and CDR2 is SNEGSKA in the germline V gene (reference sequence). The CDR3 loop reads CSARPINLKYTDTQYF. CDR3 coding DNA: TGCAGTGCTAGACCCATAAATCTAAAATACACAGATACGCAGTATTTT.

This clonotype has a count of ten or more. V and J are TRBV19 and TRBJ2-6; no reliable D call. This CDR3 spans 16 amino acids. Germline loops: CDR1 LNHDA, CDR2 SQIVND (reference sequence). V was clipped by 1 base and J by 0 bases, with 7 bases between them. As DNA, the CDR3 is TGTGCCAGTAGTATAGTACCGAGCTCTGGGGCCAACGTCCTGACTTTC. This gives the protein CASSIVPSSGANVLTF. The variable domain in full, with the rest retrieved from reference TRBV19 and TRBJ2-6, is DGGITQSPKYLFRKEGQNVTLSCEQNLNHDAMYWYRQDPGQGLRLIYYSQIVNDFQKGDIAEGYSVSREKKESFPLTVTSAQKNPTAFYLCASSIVPSSGANVLTFGAGSRLTVL.

This clonotype was picked up a small number of times. At one end, the junction sequence differs from germline, possibly due to a read error. V is TRBV12-3 or TRBV12-4 and J is TRBJ2-4; no reliable D call. The CDR3 sequence is 12 residues long. The CDR3 DNA is TGTGCCAGCAGCTGGGCCAAAAACATTAAGTACTTC. This encodes CASSWAKNIKYF.

This clonotype showed up many times. The rearrangement uses TRBV12-3 or TRBV12-4 and TRBJ1-4; 8 nucleotides line up with TRBD1. The CDR3 consists of 12 residues. J gave up 10 bases and V 5 bases, and 3 bases lay outside the gene matches. CDR3 nucleotides: TGTGCCAGCAGTCTTGACAGGGGAAAACTGTTTTTT. This translates into CASSLDRGKLFF.

The sample holds a few counts of this clonotype. The V and J genes are TRBV5-6 and TRBJ2-7; the D is unclear. The V end was cut by 2 bases, the J end by 0 bases, with 9 bases between. Germline-derived CDR1 and CDR2 are SGHDT and YYEEEE. This CDR3 has 14 amino acids. The CDR3 sequence is CASSLTANSYEQYF. The DNA for the CDR3 is TGTGCCAGCAGCTTAACAGCGAACTCCTACGAGCAGTACTTC.

Of note for this clonotype: A much larger clone lies one base from this, so it may be a read error. J is TRBJ2-7 and V is TRBV7-8, with TRBD1 matching over 8 bases. This CDR3 region has 12 residues. Trimming took 7 bases from V and 6 from J; bases not matched to a gene: 5. Germline assignment: CDR1 SGHVS and CDR2 FQNEAQ. CDR3: CASIGQGREQYF. The DNA of the CDR3 is TGTGCCAGCATAGGACAGGGTCGCGAGCAGTACTTC.

This clonotype has ten or more counts. The gene calls are TRBV28 and TRBJ2-3; no clear D. Trimming removed 5 bases from V and 2 bases from J, with 14 bases in between. CDR1 and CDR2 from the germline V gene are MDHEN and SYDVKM. The CDR3 has 15 residues. CDR3 residues: CASSPNDGHTDTQYF. CDR3 coding DNA: TGTGCCAGCAGTCCAAACGACGGCCACACAGATACGCAGTATTTT.

The sample holds many counts of this clonotype. The chain uses TRBV9 and TRBJ2-1, with 7 bases aligning to TRBD2. Germline V gene data show CDR1 as SGDLS and CDR2 as YYNGEE. V lost 1 base to trimming and J lost 3 bases; unmatched junction nucleotides: 4. This CDR3 is built from 15 residues. The CDR3 coding sequence is TGTGCCAGCAGCGTAATGGGGGGGGACTACAATGAGCAGTTCTTC. Translated: CASSVMGGDYNEQFF.

Ten or more counts support this clonotype. This chain uses TRBV12-3 or TRBV12-4 with TRBJ2-5, with D uncertain. CDR3 length equals 15 residues. V lost 4 bases and J lost 0, with 12 bases in between. The CDR3 sequence: CASSSRFRYQETQYF. CDR3 coding DNA: TGTGCCAGCAGTTCCCGATTCAGGTACCAAGAGACCCAGTACTTC.

The genes are TRBV29-1 and TRBJ2-6, with D tentatively TRBD1 (6 bases). V shed 7 bases and J shed 1 base, with 17 bases lying between them. This CDR3 spans 16 amino acids. Germline V gene sequence: CDR1 SQVTM, CDR2 ANQGSEA. The CDR3 sequence is CSATQGGLSGANVLTF. CDR3 sequence (DNA): TGCAGCGCCACACAGGGCGGACTTTCTGGGGCCAACGTCCTGACTTTC. Full variable domain (missing parts from reference TRBV29-1 and TRBJ2-6): SAVISQKPSRDICQRGTSLTIQCQVDSQVTMMFWYRQQPGQSLTLIATANQGSEATYESGFVIDKFPISRPNLTFSTLTVSNMSPEDSSIYLCSATQGGLSGANVLTFGAGSRLTVL.

This clonotype was seen a handful of times. The chain recombines TRBV5-4 with TRBJ1-2; a possible D gene is TRBD1 (5 bases). Germline lookup yields CDR1 SGHNT and CDR2 YYREEE (reference sequence). The CDR3 sequence is 15 residues long. Trimming stripped 2 bases from V and 0 bases from J, with 11 bases between. The CDR3 sequence: CASSLPGLPNYGYTF. In DNA form, the CDR3 reads TGTGCCAGCAGCTTACCGGGGCTGCCTAACTATGGCTACACCTTC.

This clonotype was detected once. The chain joins TRBV30 to TRBJ2-1; TRBD2 aligns across 12 bases. Trimming cost V 0 bases and J 6 bases; bases outside gene matches: 3. This CDR3 has 15 amino acids. The germline CDR1 and CDR2 sequences are GTSNPN and SVGIG (reference sequence). CDR3 region: CAWSVPSGRANEQFF. DNA for the CDR3: TGTGCCTGGAGTGTCCCTAGCGGGAGGGCCAATGAGCAGTTCTTC.

This chain connects TRBV7-8 to TRBJ1-5; TRBD1 might be the D (6 bases). With 3 bases removed from V and 3 bases from J, the gap between germline ends came to 12 bases. From germline, CDR1 is SGHVS and CDR2 FQNEAQ. The CDR3 contains 15 residues. CDR3: CASSFAGQFNQPQHF. The CDR3 region has the DNA TGTGCCAGCAGCTTTGCAGGACAGTTCAATCAGCCCCAGCATTTT.

This clonotype has at least ten counts. V is TRBV7-9 and J is TRBJ1-1; D remains ambiguous. This CDR3 contains 16 residues. The V end lost 1 base, the J end lost 0 bases, and 12 bases lay between the germline ends. Looked up from germline, CDR1 is SEHNR and CDR2 is FQNEAQ (reference sequence). CDR3 coding DNA: TGTGCCAGCAGCTTAGTCCCAGGAATGATGAACACTGAAGCTTTCTTT. Its translation is CASSLVPGMMNTEAFF.

This clonotype was seen only a few times. The gene calls are TRBV29-1 and TRBJ1-1; unclear D gene. Germline assignment: CDR1 SQVTM and CDR2 ANQGSEA. This CDR3 has 13 residues. Trimming shortened V by 0 bases and J by 5 bases, and 10 bases separated the two germline ends. For the CDR3, the DNA is TGCAGCGTTGAAGATGTCGGGCGGACTGAAGCTTTCTTT. This sequence encodes CSVEDVGRTEAFF.

This clonotype was recorded at least ten times. V gene TRBV5-1 combines with J gene TRBJ1-1, with 10 nucleotides matching TRBD1. V lost 4 bases, J lost 5 bases, and 5 bases stayed unmatched. This CDR3 contains 14 residues. From germline, CDR1 is SGHRS and CDR2 YFSETQ. The CDR3 DNA reads TGCGCCAGCAGCGCGACAGGGGGCAGGACTGAAGCTTTCTTT. Translation: CASSATGGRTEAFF.

This clonotype was found many times. V and J are TRBV10-3 and TRBJ2-7, with 15 bases fitting TRBD2. V lost 6 bases and J lost 6; bases outside the gene matches: 15. Germline values: CDR1 ENHRY, CDR2 SYGVKD. The CDR3 has 18 residues. The CDR3 sequence is CAISGRTSGRAEKGEQYF. In DNA form, the CDR3 reads TGTGCCATCAGCGGGCGGACTAGCGGGAGGGCCGAGAAGGGCGAGCAGTACTTC.

At least ten counts were recorded for this clonotype. The V and J genes are TRBV12-3 or TRBV12-4 and TRBJ2-1; D not certain. Trimming took 5 bases from V and 9 from J, leaving 8 bases between them. CDR3 length equals 11 residues. The CDR3 sequence is CASSLSGEQFF. CDR3 bases: TGTGCCAGCAGTCTCTCCGGTGAGCAGTTCTTC.

This clonotype was seen many times. The rearrangement uses TRBV20-1 and TRBJ2-3, with D hard to call. The CDR3 contains 13 residues. The V and J ends lost 0 bases and 7 bases respectively, with 11 bases between them. CDR1 is DFQATT, CDR2 SNEGSKA, per germline (reference sequence). CDR3 bases: TGCAGTGCTAGAGATTTTAGGGATTATACGCAGTATTTT. This sequence encodes CSARDFRDYTQYF.